This note documents a single T cell receptor beta chain sequence. The antigen is undetermined. This sample is drawn from a study of T cell responses to AZD1222 COVID-19 vaccine. General study points: The number of AZD1222 recipients seropositive at baseline was only five or six. Clonal diversity was possibly underestimated; the donors were predominantly white British and more often female.

Deletions cut 1 base from V and 3 bases from J, with 7 bases between. Germline V lookup: CDR1 SEHNR, CDR2 FQNEAQ (reference sequence). This CDR3 is built from 15 residues. The data were produced by immunoSEQ multiplex PCR, yet TCRdb's version contains in-frame clones alone and is incomplete. The profile shows tens of thousands of clones, under 90% of them singletons. Material: peripheral blood, obtained on day 0 of MenACWY control vaccination. This chain uses TRBV7-9 with TRBJ1-6; D unclear. The clonotype originates from an adult in good health. Written as DNA, the CDR3 is TGTGCCAGCAGCTTAGGGAGCCTCTATAATTCACCCCTCCACTTT. Its protein product is CASSLGSLYNSPLHF.